The 21 T cell receptor beta chains listed next were all sequenced from one sample in a study of blood T cell repertoires in COVID-19. Profiled with immunoSEQ multiplex PCR; TCRdb holds only in-frame clones, not every one. Here the sample spans approximately 170,000 clones, approximately 87% being singletons. Material: peripheral blood. These receptors were collected from a man aged 18 to 29 with active or convalescent COVID-19.

V gene TRBV7-2 combines with J gene TRBJ2-2, with D hard to call. The length of the CDR3 is 14 residues. CDR1 and CDR2 (germline): SGHTA, FQGNSA. Trimming pared 3 bases from V and 2 bases from J, leaving 7 bases between. The CDR3 DNA reads as TGTGCCAGCAGCTTTCTAAAAAACACCGGGGAGCTGTTTTTT. Translation gives CASSFLKNTGELFF.

The chain is built from TRBV13 and TRBJ2-3; D is uncertain. In germline, CDR1 is PRHDT, CDR2 FYEKMQ (reference sequence). The V and J ends lost 2 bases and 2 bases respectively, with 17 bases between them. The CDR3 runs to 17 residues. This CDR3 is CASSLRLPTWATDTQYF. The CDR3 bases are TGTGCCAGCAGCTTAAGGCTTCCAACTTGGGCCACAGATACGCAGTATTTT.

This chain uses TRBV7-8 with TRBJ1-5, with 7 bases identical to TRBD1. Germline trimming cut 3 bases from V and 7 bases from J; bases unmatched to any gene: 3. In germline, CDR1 is SGHVS, CDR2 FQNEAQ. The CDR3 extends over 13 amino acids. CDR3 nucleotides: TGTGCCAGCAGCTTGACAGGGAAGCAGCCCCAGCATTTT. Its translation: CASSLTGKQPQHF.

A single count supports this clone. The CDR3 region has the DNA TGTGCCAGCAGCCACACTAGCGGGAGCACAGATACGCAGTATTTT. Translated, it gives CASSHTSGSTDTQYF. V usage is TRBV4-2 and J usage is TRBJ2-3; 9 bases agree with TRBD2. CDR3 length: 15 residues. V was clipped by 3 bases and J by 0 bases; unmatched bases: 1. CDR1 and CDR2 (germline): LGHNA, YNFKEQ.

This chain uses TRBV5-1 with TRBJ2-5; D might be TRBD2 (6 bases). The CDR3 sequence is 13 residues long. Germline values: CDR1 SGHRS, CDR2 YFSETQ. Trimming took 4 bases from V and 5 from J, leaving 12 bases between them. The CDR3 DNA reads as TGCGCCAGCAGCCGGTGGCGGGATGAGACCCAGTACTTC. Translation: CASSRWRDETQYF.

The chain is built from TRBV10-3 and TRBJ2-7; 10 nucleotides match TRBD2. This CDR3 comprises 15 residues. V gave up 4 bases and J gave up 3 bases; unmatched junction bases: 6. Germline CDR1 ENHRY, CDR2 SYGVKD. CDR3 sequence (DNA): TGTGCCATCAGTGGGCTAGCGGGAGTGAGCTACGAGCAGTACTTC. It yields the protein CAISGLAGVSYEQYF.

CDR3 in amino acids: CASSPMGVTYNEQFF. CDR3 nucleotide sequence: TGTGCCAGCAGCCCTATGGGAGTTACCTACAATGAGCAGTTCTTC. The chain joins TRBV9 to TRBJ2-1; TRBD2 is a possible D gene (5 bases). Trimming removed 4 bases at V and 2 bases at J, with 13 bases between. The CDR3 length is 15 residues. CDR1 is SGDLS and CDR2 is YYNGEE in the germline V gene.

The chain employs TRBV28 and TRBJ1-4, with 7 bases matching TRBD1. Per the germline V gene, CDR1 is MDHEN and CDR2 is SYDVKM. The CDR3 runs 15 residues. V shed 3 bases and J 8 bases; nucleotides not matched to a gene: 9. This CDR3 reads CASSFHRGAQEKLFF. CDR3 in DNA: TGTGCCAGCAGTTTCCACAGGGGAGCCCAGGAAAAACTGTTTTTT.

The chain uses TRBV15 and TRBJ2-7; a weak D match, TRBD2 (7 bases). Trimming stripped 1 base from V and 4 bases from J, with 14 bases between. Per the germline V gene, CDR1 is LNHNV and CDR2 is YYDKDF (reference sequence). The CDR3 sequence is 15 residues long. The CDR3 coding sequence is TGTGCCACCAGCAGAGGAAGGGGGGGGCGATACGAGCAGTACTTC. It is translated as CATSRGRGGRYEQYF. The variable domain in full, with the rest retrieved from reference TRBV15 and TRBJ2-7, is DAMVIQNPRYQVTQFGKPVTLSCSQTLNHNVMYWYQQKSSQAPKLLFHYYDKDFNNEADTPDNFQSRRPNTSFCFLDIRSPGLGDTAMYLCATSRGRGGRYEQYFGPGTRLTVT.

This rearrangement joins TRBV11-2 to TRBJ1-2; tentative D call: TRBD1 (6 bases). V was pared by 5 bases and J by 3 bases, with 16 bases between. Germline CDR1 is SGHAT and CDR2 is FQNNGV. The CDR3 sequence is 15 residues long. CDR3 in amino acids: CASSHIGAGDYGYTF. The CDR3 DNA is TGTGCCAGCAGCCATATTGGGGCAGGGGACTATGGCTACACCTTC.

The V and J genes are TRBV7-9 and TRBJ2-2; D might be TRBD2 (5 bases). CDR1 is SEHNR and CDR2 is FQNEAQ in the germline V gene (reference sequence). The CDR3 contains 16 residues. Deletions cut 5 bases from V and 2 bases from J, with 15 bases between. Here the CDR3 reads CASSPPTSVNTGELFF. DNA for the CDR3: TGTGCCAGCAGCCCCCCCACTAGTGTAAACACCGGGGAGCTGTTTTTT.

The J gene is TRBJ2-2, the V gene TRBV6-5; TRBD2 is a possible D gene (6 bases). The CDR3 is 14 residues long. Looked up from germline, CDR1 is MNHEY and CDR2 is SVGAGI. V lost 8 bases, J lost 6 bases, and 16 bases lay in between. In nucleotides, the CDR3 is TGTGCCAGCGAAGTTCTAGCGCCGGCCGGGGAGCTGTTTTTT. Amino acid sequence: CASEVLAPAGELFF.

The genes are TRBV7-6 and TRBJ2-3, with D maybe TRBD1 (6 bases). Germline lookup yields CDR1 SGHVS and CDR2 FNYEAQ. Trimming shortened V by 1 base and J by 6 bases, and 17 bases separated the two germline ends. The length of the CDR3 is 16 residues. The CDR3 coding sequence is TGTGCCAGCAGCTTAGAACAGGGTTTAACGGCCGATACGCAGTATTTT. Translation gives CASSLEQGLTADTQYF.

The chain uses TRBV5-4 and TRBJ2-2; 7 nucleotides agree with TRBD1. The trim removed 0 bases at V and 3 bases at J, leaving 8 bases unmatched. Germline V gene sequence: CDR1 SGHNT, CDR2 YYREEE (reference sequence). The CDR3 length is 17 residues. The CDR3 loop is CASSLGSGTAYTGELFF. DNA of the CDR3: TGTGCCAGCAGCTTGGGATCCGGGACAGCGTACACCGGGGAGCTGTTTTTT.

The chain uses TRBV11-3 and TRBJ1-1; no firm D call. Germline V gene lookup returns CDR1 SGHNT and CDR2 YENEEA. The germline V and J ends were trimmed by 8 bases and 4 bases, with 14 bases remaining between them. This CDR3 comprises 13 residues. The CDR3: CASVPSGGTEAFF. CDR3 DNA sequence: TGTGCCAGCGTACCGTCGGGAGGCACTGAAGCTTTCTTT.

The genes are TRBV11-2 and TRBJ1-1, with 10 bases aligning to TRBD1. Germline loops: CDR1 SGHAT, CDR2 FQNNGV. V shed 4 bases and J 3 bases; nucleotides not matched to a gene: 2. This CDR3 comprises 14 residues. CDR3 in amino acids: CASSSGQGHTEAFF. In DNA, the CDR3 is TGTGCCAGCAGCTCGGGACAGGGGCACACTGAAGCTTTCTTT.

The rearrangement joins TRBV6-5 to TRBJ1-1; a weak D match, TRBD1 (5 bases). The CDR3 spans 14 residues. Germline values: CDR1 MNHEY, CDR2 SVGAGI. V was clipped by 8 bases and J by 0 bases, with 13 bases between them. The chain's CDR3 is CASGTLGLNTEAFF. The CDR3, as DNA: TGTGCCAGCGGTACACTGGGGCTGAACACTGAAGCTTTCTTT.

CDR3 sequence reads: CASSSVGETQYF. The CDR3 DNA reads as TGTGCCAGCAGCTCGGTCGGGGAGACCCAGTACTTC. The chain recombines TRBV7-2 with TRBJ2-5, with no clear D. CDR1 is SGHTA and CDR2 is FQGNSA in the germline V gene. The CDR3 is 12 residues long. V lost 4 bases and J lost 5, with 8 bases in between.

The chain combines TRBV19 with TRBJ2-3, with D unclear. The CDR3 is 14 amino acids. CDR1 is LNHDA and CDR2 is SQIVND in the germline V gene (reference sequence). V was trimmed by 4 bases and J by 0 bases, leaving 8 bases between them. The CDR3 loop reads CASSTYGSTDTQYF. CDR3 DNA: TGTGCCAGTAGTACCTACGGTAGCACAGATACGCAGTATTTT.

This chain uses TRBV6-5 with TRBJ1-5; 7 nucleotides agree with TRBD1. The CDR3 runs 13 residues. Germline CDR1 MNHEY, CDR2 SVGAGI. V shed 7 bases and J 4 bases; nucleotides not matched to a gene: 4. The CDR3 reads CASIGQANQPQHF. For the CDR3, the DNA is TGTGCCAGCATCGGACAGGCAAATCAGCCCCAGCATTTT.

This clone was seen a few times. V and J are TRBV4-3 and TRBJ2-1, with TRBD2 matching 8 bases. CDR1 and CDR2 (germline): LGHNA, YSLEER. The junction had 6 bases not matched to a gene; V was cut back by 4 bases and J by 4 bases. The CDR3 has 15 residues. The CDR3 region is CASSPGRGDYNEQFF. The CDR3 nucleotides read TGCGCCAGCAGCCCCGGGAGGGGGGATTACAATGAGCAGTTCTTC.